This entry describes one T cell receptor beta chain. Its antigen remains unknown. An immunoSEQ assay, version v3.0, was performed at survey level. Measured with immunoSEQ multiplex PCR; TCRdb has only the in-frame clones, and not every one. Here the sample spans 30,000 to 35,000 clones, 60% to 75% being singletons. This sample was included in a study of long-term antiretroviral therapy in people with HIV. Findings and limits, study-wide: Specimen acquisition occurred between about 2004 and 2017, potentially under older ART regimens.

This CDR3 has 15 residues. The V segment lost 4 bases and the J segment 6 bases; nucleotides outside the gene matches: 12. CDR1 is KGHSH and CDR2 is LQKENI in the germline V gene. The receptor comes from a man over 45 with HIV. The sample in question was unsorted PBMCs, obtained 3 years after starting antiretroviral therapy. The J gene is TRBJ2-7, the V gene TRBV18; 7 bases align to TRBD2. The DNA of the CDR3 is TGTGCCAGCTCACGGGGTGTAGCGACTAGCTCCGAGCAGTACTTC. Translated: CASSRGVATSSEQYF.